The rows below give T cell receptor beta chains drawn from one sample of a study of cytomegalovirus exposure and HLA in healthy donors. Measured with immunoSEQ multiplex PCR; TCRdb has only the in-frame clones, and not every one. The table records some 110,000 clones, 70% to 90% of them present only once. Material: PBMCs. The receptors here all came from a man between 18 and 35 years old in good health and CMV-seronegative. Both conserved end residues are part of each CDR3. The order of the fields is clone size, J gene, D gene, V gene, CDR3 DNA, CDR3 protein. D genes are given only for firm matches. Part of the rows lack a size; the others show once, few, many or a class for expanded clones.

>.|TRBJ2-6|.|TRBV2
TGTGCCAGCAGTGTTGGACAGTTCTCTGGGGCCAACGTCCTGACTTTC
CASSVGQFSGANVLTF
>few|TRBJ2-3|.|TRBV10-1
TGCGCCAGCAGTGAGTCATTTCGGGGAGATACGCAGTATTTT
CASSESFRGDTQYF
>.|TRBJ1-2|.|TRBV18
TGTGCCAGCTCACGCGAGGCAGACTATGGCTACACCTTC
CASSREADYGYTF
>few|TRBJ1-5|TRBD1|TRBV19
TGTGCCAGTACAGGGGGGCAGGCTTATCAGCCCCAGCATTTT
CASTGGQAYQPQHF
>.|TRBJ2-3|.|TRBV9
TGTGCCAGCAGCGTAGCTACAGGCCAAGATACGCAGTATTTT
CASSVATGQDTQYF
>few|TRBJ2-1|TRBD2|TRBV11-3
TGTGCCAGCAGCTTAGTTACAGGCAGGACTAGTATGAATGAGCAGTTCTTC
CASSLVTGRTSMNEQFF
>.|TRBJ1-5|.|TRBV27
TGTGCCAGCAGTTTAAAACCGACAGCAAGCAATCAGCCCCAGCATTTT
CASSLKPTASNQPQHF
>.|TRBJ1-4|.|TRBV4-3
TGCGCCAGCAGCCAAGAGGGACACCGAAATGAAAAACTGTTTTTT
CASSQEGHRNEKLFF
>.|TRBJ2-5|TRBD2|TRBV4-3
TGCGCCAGCAGCCAAGACATAGCGGGGGGGTGGGAGACCCAGTACTTC
CASSQDIAGGWETQYF
>.|TRBJ1-2|.|TRBV2
TGTGCCAGCAGTGCACAGTGGATTAGGGGCTACACCTTC
CASSAQWIRGYTF
>.|TRBJ2-7|.|TRBV7-6
TGTGCCAGCAGCTTACAGGGGGACGGGGGATTCTCCTACGAGCAGTACTTC
CASSLQGDGGFSYEQYF
>.|TRBJ2-1|TRBD2|TRBV5-1
TGCGCCAGCAGAGCGGGGGTCTACAATGAGCAGTTCTTC
CASRAGVYNEQFF
>.|TRBJ2-7|TRBD2|TRBV19
TGTGCCAGTAGTATACGATCGGGGGGTTATAGCGGGAGCTCCTACGAGCAGTACTTC
CASSIRSGGYSGSSYEQYF
>.|TRBJ1-4|.|TRBV7-6
TGTGCCAGCAGCCCTCCCGGGGGAAAACTGTTTTTT
CASSPPGGKLFF
>.|TRBJ2-1|TRBD2|TRBV27
TGTGCCAGCAGGCTAGGGACTAGCGGGAAGAATGAGCAGTTCTTC
CASRLGTSGKNEQFF
>.|TRBJ1-6|.|TRBV4-3
TGCGCCAGCAGCGGCCCTCCGGGTTCACCCCTCCACTTT
CASSGPPGSPLHF
>.|TRBJ2-7|TRBD2|TRBV15
TGTGCCACCAGCAGAGTCCTAGCGGATACCTACGAGCAGTACTTC
CATSRVLADTYEQYF
>.|TRBJ2-7|.|TRBV6-1
TGTGCCAGCAGTGAACTCCACGCCGGGGGTTTCGAGCAGTACTTC
CASSELHAGGFEQYF
>.|TRBJ2-5|TRBD2|TRBV7-2
TGTGCCAGCAGCTTTGTCGGGTTCGGGGGGGCTATTCGAGAGACCCAGTACTTC
CASSFVGFGGAIRETQYF
>.|TRBJ1-3|.|TRBV7-2
TGTGCCAGCAGGCACCGGACCAGGGGACCTGGAAACACCATATATTTT
CASRHRTRGPGNTIYF
>.|TRBJ1-5|.|TRBV27
TGTGCCAGCAGTTTACTGGGGGGAGGTCAGCCCCAGCATTTT
CASSLLGGGQPQHF
>.|TRBJ2-7|TRBD2|TRBV11-3
TGTGCCAGCAGCTATTCCCTCATAGGACTAGCGGTTTACGAGCAGTACTTC
CASSYSLIGLAVYEQYF
>.|TRBJ1-2|.|TRBV9
TGTGCCAGCAGCGTCACAAAGATAAACTATGGCTACACCTTC
CASSVTKINYGYTF
>few|TRBJ1-6|.|TRBV21-1
TGTGCCAGCAGCAAACGACAGGACCCCTCCTATAATTCACCCCTCCACTTT
CASSKRQDPSYNSPLHF
>.|TRBJ2-7|.|TRBV2
TGTGCCAGCAGGGCGTTACAGGACTACGAGCAGTACTTC
CASRALQDYEQYF
>.|TRBJ1-4|.|TRBV7-2
TGTGCCAGCAGCCCAAATCCGGAGGCCTCCCGGGAACTGTTTTTT
CASSPNPEASRELFF